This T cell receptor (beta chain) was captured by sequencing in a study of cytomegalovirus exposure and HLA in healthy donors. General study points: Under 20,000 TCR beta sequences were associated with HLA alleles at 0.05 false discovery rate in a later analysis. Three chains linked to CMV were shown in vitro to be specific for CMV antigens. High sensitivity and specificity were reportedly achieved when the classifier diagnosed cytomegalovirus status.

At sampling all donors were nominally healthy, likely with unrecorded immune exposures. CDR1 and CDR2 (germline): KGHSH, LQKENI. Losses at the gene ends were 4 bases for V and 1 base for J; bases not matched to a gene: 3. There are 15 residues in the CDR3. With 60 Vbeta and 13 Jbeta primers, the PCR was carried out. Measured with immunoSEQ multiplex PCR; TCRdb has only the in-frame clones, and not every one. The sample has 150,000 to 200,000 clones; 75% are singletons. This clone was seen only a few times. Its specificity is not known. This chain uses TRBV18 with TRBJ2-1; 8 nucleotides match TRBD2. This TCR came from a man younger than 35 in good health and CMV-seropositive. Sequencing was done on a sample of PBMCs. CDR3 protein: CASSQSGSSYNEQFF. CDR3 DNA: TGTGCCAGCTCACAAAGCGGGAGTTCCTACAATGAGCAGTTCTTC.